The table lists the clone carrying this T cell receptor (beta chain) with many counts. Its antigen is not known. These data come from a study of T cells in Graves' hyperthyroidism and ophthalmopathy. Looking at the study overall: Pretreatment peripheral blood was obtained at initial diagnosis. Points from the study as a whole: Prediction of ophthalmopathy progression came a median around 6 months pre-onset.

Hyperthyroidism was newly diagnosed in patients aged 18 to 65 (duration under 2 months). PBMCs were sourced from about 10 ml fresh peripheral blood. RNA transcripts were the template for amplifying TCR beta CDR3 regions. An initial round of RT-PCR targeting the TCR CDR3 relied on the HTBI primer set. TCRdb itself ran the multiplex PCR reads through MiXCR, one entry per CDR3 protein. The sample lists about 290,000 distinct CDR3 sequences, around 15% occurring once. This TCR derives from a woman aged 50 to 65 with Graves' hyperthyroidism that later progressed to Graves' ophthalmopathy. Sequencing was done on a sample of blood.

In DNA, the CDR3 is TGCAGTGACAAGCCACGCACCACCTACGAGCAGTACTTC. This sequence encodes CSDKPRTTYEQYF. This chain joins TRBV20-1 and TRBJ2-7; D not certain. This CDR3 spans 13 amino acids. The germline gives CDR1 DFQATT, CDR2 SNEGSKA (reference sequence). Between the trimmed V and J ends, which lost 7 bases and 2 bases, there was a span of 15 bases.